Below, 20 T cell receptor beta chains from the same sample are listed, as sequenced in a study of blood T cells in healthy people across ages. It was with a sample-barcoded 5' primer and a J-beta primer mix that a second PCR of roughly 7 to 12 cycles was run. TCRdb reprocessed the 5' RACE reads via MiXCR and lists one record per CDR3 protein. The sample yields about 730,000 distinct CDR3 sequences, around 40% seen once. Sequenced sample: blood. The source of these receptors is a woman aged 60 to 75 in good health.

A few counts support this clonotype. The chain joins TRBV7-8 to TRBJ2-7; TRBD1 matches at 8 bases. Trimming removed 6 bases from V and 0 bases from J; junction bases left unmatched: 7. Per the germline V gene, CDR1 is SGHVS and CDR2 is FQNEAQ. The CDR3 consists of 15 residues. The chain's CDR3 is CASRKDRAVSYEQYF. The CDR3 DNA reads as TGTGCCAGCAGAAAGGACAGGGCGGTCTCCTACGAGCAGTACTTC.

J is TRBJ2-7 and V is TRBV29-1, with TRBD1 as a possible D gene (5 bases). The CDR3 has 11 residues. CDR1 is SQVTM and CDR2 is ANQGSEA in the germline V gene. Trimming shortened V by 6 bases and J by 7 bases, and 13 bases separated the two germline ends. Written as DNA, the CDR3 is TGCAGCGTAGACAGCCACAATGAGCAGTACTTC. This codes for CSVDSHNEQYF.

This rearrangement joins TRBV14 to TRBJ2-4, with D possibly called TRBD1 or TRBD2 (6 bases each). The CDR3 contains 13 residues. Germline CDR1 SGHDN, CDR2 FVKESK. V was cut by 5 bases and J by 7 bases, with 12 bases left in between. The CDR3: CASSKGGSNIQYF. The CDR3 coding sequence is TGTGCCAGCAGCAAGGGGGGTTCGAACATTCAGTACTTC.

This chain connects TRBV11-3 to TRBJ2-1; possibly TRBD1 or TRBD2 for D (6 bases each). Germline assignment: CDR1 SGHNT and CDR2 YENEEA. The CDR3 is 14 amino acids. Trimming shortened V by 5 bases and J by 8 bases, and 16 bases separated the two germline ends. CDR3 loop: CASSPRQGRHEQFF. The CDR3 coding sequence is TGTGCCAGCAGCCCTCGCCAGGGGAGGCATGAGCAGTTCTTC.

This clonotype was observed a few times. The chain carries TRBV7-9 and TRBJ1-4; no firm D call. Germline CDR1 reads SEHNR; CDR2 reads FQNEAQ (reference sequence). The CDR3 is made up of 16 amino acids. V was shortened by 1 base and J by 0 bases, with 9 bases between the two germline ends. The CDR3 loop is CASSLGVRATNEKLFF. For the CDR3, the DNA is TGTGCCAGCAGCTTAGGGGTCCGCGCAACTAATGAAAAACTGTTTTTT.

The chain has TRBV7-2 and TRBJ2-7; 8 bases match TRBD1. Losses at the gene ends were 8 bases for V and 6 bases for J; bases not matched to a gene: 6. Per the germline V gene, CDR1 is SGHTA and CDR2 is FQGNSA. CDR3 length: 12 amino acids. Here the CDR3 reads CASGSDRGEQYF. The DNA of the CDR3 is TGTGCCAGCGGCAGCGACAGGGGCGAGCAGTACTTC.

The chain recombines TRBV5-1 with TRBJ2-7, with 14 bases lining up with TRBD2. This CDR3 comprises 17 residues. CDR1 and CDR2 from the germline V gene are SGHRS and YFSETQ. V was pared by 4 bases and J by 2 bases, with 8 bases of the junction left unmatched. The CDR3 here is CASSLTSGRALAYEQYF. The DNA for the CDR3 is TGCGCCAGCAGCCTGACTAGCGGGAGGGCCTTAGCCTACGAGCAGTACTTC.

The chain uses TRBV3-1 and TRBJ1-1; possibly TRBD1 for D (6 bases). Trimming shortened V by 8 bases and J by 3 bases, and 16 bases separated the two germline ends. The CDR3 sequence is 14 residues long. Per germline, CDR1 LGHDT and CDR2 YNNKEL (reference sequence). For the CDR3, the DNA is TGTGCCAGCTGCTCACAGGGAGGTGACACTGAAGCTTTCTTT. It specifies CASCSQGGDTEAFF.

This clonotype has more than one count but fewer than ten. This chain uses TRBV29-1 with TRBJ1-1; 8 bases map to TRBD1. The germline V gene encodes CDR1 SQVTM and CDR2 ANQGSEA. V lost 2 bases and J lost 0; bases outside the gene matches: 2. This CDR3 has 14 residues. The CDR3: CSVETGGMNTEAFF. In DNA form, the CDR3 reads TGCAGCGTTGAAACAGGGGGGATGAACACTGAAGCTTTCTTT.

The V and J genes are TRBV6-2 or TRBV6-3 and TRBJ2-7; D not resolved. CDR3 length: 15 residues. Deletions cut 0 bases from V and 3 bases from J, with 12 bases between. CDR1 and CDR2 from the germline V gene are MNHEY and SVGEGT. This CDR3 reads CASSYSWLYNYEQYF. The CDR3 nucleotides are TGTGCCAGCAGTTACTCTTGGCTTTACAACTACGAGCAGTACTTC.

The chain has TRBV29-1 and TRBJ2-1; D is unclear. Germline V lookup: CDR1 SQVTM, CDR2 ANQGSEA. V was pared by 4 bases and J by 9 bases, with 22 bases between. The CDR3 is 15 amino acids. The CDR3 reads CSVGGTSYKGPEQFF. CDR3 sequence (DNA): TGCAGCGTTGGCGGCACAAGCTACAAGGGTCCTGAGCAGTTCTTC.

This clonotype occurred many times. This rearrangement joins TRBV4-1 to TRBJ1-2, with 9 bases identical to TRBD1. Germline CDR1 and CDR2: MGHRA and YSYEKL. Losses at the gene ends were 5 bases for V and 2 bases for J; bases not matched to a gene: 3. This CDR3 is built from 14 residues. This chain's CDR3 is CASSVGTGNYGYTF. CDR3 in DNA: TGCGCCAGCAGCGTAGGGACAGGGAACTATGGCTACACCTTC.

V is TRBV9 and J is TRBJ2-1; perhaps TRBD1 as D (5 bases). Trimming removed 6 bases at V and 5 bases at J, with 15 bases between. The CDR3 runs to 14 residues. The germline gives CDR1 SGDLS, CDR2 YYNGEE. CDR3 DNA sequence: TGTGCCAGCAACCAGGGAAGCTCACACAATGAGCAGTTCTTC. It encodes CASNQGSSHNEQFF.

The V call is TRBV7-2, the J call TRBJ2-2, with TRBD2 matching over 7 bases. This CDR3 region has 16 residues. CDR1 is SGHTA and CDR2 is FQGNSA in the germline V gene. After removal of 1 base from V and 1 base from J, the junction contained 3 bases not matched to a gene. CDR3 loop: CASSLGPSGNTGELFF. The CDR3 nucleotides are TGTGCCAGCAGCTTAGGGCCTAGCGGGAACACCGGGGAGCTGTTTTTT.

V and J are TRBV30 and TRBJ2-5, with TRBD2 matching 7 bases. V lost 4 bases and J lost 4; bases outside the gene matches: 6. Germline CDR1 is GTSNPN and CDR2 is SVGIG (reference sequence). The CDR3 runs to 13 residues. The CDR3 sequence: CAWNRGEGETQYF. CDR3 DNA: TGTGCCTGGAATAGAGGGGAGGGAGAGACCCAGTACTTC. Using reference TRBV30 and TRBJ2-5 for the parts outside the CDR3, the full variable domain is SQTIHQWPATLVQPVGSPLSLECTVEGTSNPNLYWYRQAAGRGLQLLFYSVGIGQISSEVPQNLSASRPQDRQFILSSKKLLLSDSGFYLCAWNRGEGETQYFGPGTRLLVL.

In this sample, this clonotype turned up once. V is TRBV7-9 and J is TRBJ1-5; no firm D call. V was pared by 4 bases and J by 1 base, with 8 bases between. The CDR3 spans 14 residues. CDR1 and CDR2 (germline): SEHNR, FQNEAQ (reference sequence). The CDR3 protein is CASSSDQSNQPQHF. The CDR3 DNA is TGTGCCAGCAGCTCGGACCAGAGCAATCAGCCCCAGCATTTT.

There are a few counts of this clonotype. V usage is TRBV20-1 and J usage is TRBJ2-3, with 12 bases aligning to TRBD2. The germline V gene has CDR1 DFQATT and CDR2 SNEGSKA (reference sequence). This CDR3 has 16 amino acids. V lost 2 bases and J lost 5; bases outside the gene matches: 8. CDR3 nucleotide sequence: TGCAGTGCTAGAATTTCTAGCGGGAGGGCCGGAGATACGCAGTATTTT. This encodes CSARISSGRAGDTQYF.

The J gene is TRBJ2-7, the V gene TRBV14; the D is unclear. With 1 base removed from V and 5 bases from J, the gap between germline ends came to 9 bases. The CDR3 sequence is 13 residues long. Germline V CDR1 and CDR2: SGHDN, FVKESK. CDR3 DNA sequence: TGTGCCAGCAGCCAAGTAGGTTTCCACGAGCAGTACTTC. It encodes CASSQVGFHEQYF.

The V and J genes are TRBV13 and TRBJ2-7; no reliable D call. Germline V gives CDR1 PRHDT, CDR2 FYEKMQ (reference sequence). V lost 0 bases and J lost 3, with 12 bases in between. The CDR3 totals 15 residues. The CDR3 nucleotides read TGTGCCAGCAGCTTAGGGCTTACAGTAAACTACGAGCAGTACTTC. It yields the protein CASSLGLTVNYEQYF.

This clonotype occurred a few times. J is TRBJ2-5 and V is TRBV9; TRBD2 matches 10 bases. Germline V lookup: CDR1 SGDLS, CDR2 YYNGEE. CDR3 length: 15 residues. V trimming: 4 bases; J trimming: 5 bases; junction bases outside the gene matches: 8. The CDR3: CASSLSGRSDETQYF. The CDR3 region has the DNA TGTGCCAGCAGCCTTAGCGGGAGGAGCGATGAGACCCAGTACTTC.